The rows below give T cell receptor beta chains drawn from one sample of a study of cytomegalovirus exposure and HLA in healthy donors. Sequenced by immunoSEQ multiplex PCR; TCRdb stores in-frame clones only, minus some. Among under 130,000 clones listed, under 85% were seen once. Sequencing used PBMCs. These receptors all stem from a man between 25 and 39 years old in good health and CMV-seronegative. Both conserved end residues are part of each CDR3. Fields, in order: clone size, J gene, D gene, CDR3 length, V gene, CDR3 DNA, CDR3 protein. The D gene is left open where the match is weak. Not all rows give a size; the values are once, few, many and, for expanded clones, a class.

few TRBJ2-5 TRBD1 12 TRBV7-9 TGTGCCAGCAGCTACAGGGGAGAGACCCAGTACTTC CASSYRGETQYF
. TRBJ1-5 . 14 TRBV6-6 TGTGCCAGCACCTTGGACAGCAGCAATCAGCCCCAGCATTTT CASTLDSSNQPQHF
. TRBJ1-5 . 14 TRBV28 TGTGCCAGCAATTGGGACATTTACAATCAGCCCCAGCATTTT CASNWDIYNQPQHF
. TRBJ2-1 . 14 TRBV10-2 TGCGCCAGCAGTGAGCTTAGCGAGAACAATGAGCAGTTCTTC CASSELSENNEQFF
. TRBJ1-3 . 16 TRBV5-8 TGTGCCAGCAGCACCTGGACATCTAGCTCTGGAAACACCATATATTTT CASSTWTSSSGNTIYF
. TRBJ2-3 TRBD2 14 TRBV5-4 TGTGCCAGCAGCTTGAGGCGGGGGACAGATACGCAGTATTTT CASSLRRGTDTQYF
. TRBJ1-1 TRBD1 13 TRBV7-7 TGTGCTAGCAGCTTGGGACAGGGGACTGAAGCTTTCTTT CASSLGQGTEAFF
. TRBJ1-5 TRBD1 13 TRBV29-1 TGCAGCATCGGGGACAGGAGCAATCAGCCCCAGCATTTT CSIGDRSNQPQHF
. TRBJ1-1 TRBD1 14 TRBV28 TGTGCCAGCAGTTTATATGGCAGGGGGCCTGAAGCTTTCTTT CASSLYGRGPEAFF
. TRBJ2-2 . 15 TRBV10-1 TGCGCCAGCAGTGAGTCGCCAGGGCGCACCGGGGAGCTGTTTTTT CASSESPGRTGELFF
once TRBJ2-7 . 15 TRBV27 TGTGCCAGCAGCACGGACCGGGACAAACCCTACGAGCAGTACTTC CASSTDRDKPYEQYF
. TRBJ2-1 TRBD1 16 TRBV7-6 TGTGCCAGCAGCTTAGAGCCGGGACAGGGGAACAATGAGCAGTTCTTC CASSLEPGQGNNEQFF
. TRBJ1-5 TRBD1 13 TRBV28 TGTGCCAGCAGACGACAGGGAACCCAGCCCCAGCATTTT CASRRQGTQPQHF
. TRBJ2-1 . 14 TRBV5-5 TGTGCCAGCAGCTTGACGACTAGTCAGGATGAGCAGTTCTTC CASSLTTSQDEQFF
. TRBJ1-3 . 17 TRBV19 TGTGCCAGAGTCACCCCACAGCCACTGAGCTCTGGAAACACCATATATTTT CARVTPQPLSSGNTIYF
. TRBJ1-2 TRBD1 16 TRBV6-5 TGTGCCAGCAGTTACTCTGGGGGGACAGCCCGATATGGCTACACCTTC CASSYSGGTARYGYTF
. TRBJ1-5 TRBD1 15 TRBV6-5 TGTGCCAGCAGTCCCGACAGGGGTAGCAATCAGCCCCAGCATTTT CASSPDRGSNQPQHF
. TRBJ1-4 . 15 TRBV7-9 TGTGCCAGCAGCTTAGGGGGGCAAATCCAGGAAAAACTGTTTTTT CASSLGGQIQEKLFF
. TRBJ1-2 . 12 TRBV7-9 TGTGCCAGCAGCTTACTTTCGTATGGCTACACCTTC CASSLLSYGYTF
. TRBJ2-7 TRBD1 16 TRBV4-1 TGCGCCAGCAGCCAAGATTTGACAGGGGTTTCCTACGAGCAGTACTTC CASSQDLTGVSYEQYF
. TRBJ2-2 TRBD2 13 TRBV30 TGTGCCTGGATTCGCGGGGGGGCCCGTGAGCTGTTTTTT CAWIRGGARELFF
few TRBJ2-4 TRBD2 18 TRBV27 TGTGCCAGCAGCGCCACCGCCGGGACTAGCGGGCCCAAAAACATTCAGTACTTC CASSATAGTSGPKNIQYF
. TRBJ2-7 . 13 TRBV29-1 TGCAGCGTTGAATCCACGGTGCTGGACGAGCAGTACTTC CSVESTVLDEQYF
. TRBJ2-2 . 14 TRBV6-4 TGTGCCAGCAGTGAACAGACGAACACCGGGGAGCTGTTTTTT CASSEQTNTGELFF
few TRBJ2-2 TRBD1 17 TRBV28 TGTGCCAGCAGTCATCCGGGACAGGGCTCGCACACCGGGGAGCTGTTTTTT CASSHPGQGSHTGELFF
. TRBJ2-4 TRBD1 16 TRBV7-9 TGTGCCAGCAGCTCCTCTACAGGGGGCGGCAAAAACATTCAGTACTTC CASSSSTGGGKNIQYF
. TRBJ2-7 TRBD2 14 TRBV10-3 TGTGCCACCATGTTCCTAGCGGGAGGTCCCGAGCAGTACTTC CATMFLAGGPEQYF
once TRBJ1-5 . 12 TRBV10-2 TGCGCCAGCAGTGAGGGGGCTCAGCCCCAGCATTTT CASSEGAQPQHF
. TRBJ2-1 TRBD2 16 TRBV11-2 TGTGCCAGCAGCTTAGGAGCTAGCGGGAGGGCAGATGAGCAGTTCTTC CASSLGASGRADEQFF
. TRBJ1-1 . 12 TRBV12-5 TGTGCTAGTGGTTCCCAGAACACTGAAGCTTTCTTT CASGSQNTEAFF
few TRBJ1-5 TRBD1 16 TRBV4-3 TGCGCCAGCAGCCAAGAAGGTGGACAGGGGAGTCAGCCCCAGCATTTT CASSQEGGQGSQPQHF
. TRBJ2-5 TRBD2 14 TRBV5-6 TGTGCCAGCAGCCTAGCGGGGGGGCCCGGGACCCAGTACTTC CASSLAGGPGTQYF
. TRBJ2-2 TRBD2 14 TRBV10-3 TGTGCCATCGCCAGCGGGAAGAACACCGGGGAGCTGTTTTTT CAIASGKNTGELFF
. TRBJ1-4 . 13 TRBV30 TGTGCCTGGATGAGGGCAACTAATGAAAAACTGTTTTTT CAWMRATNEKLFF
. TRBJ2-7 . 16 TRBV13 TGTGCCAGCAGCTCGCCTGGGGGGGGCGGCTCCTACGAGCAGTACTTC CASSSPGGGGSYEQYF